The rows below give T cell receptor beta chains drawn from one sample of a study of T cells after yellow fever vaccination. In TCRdb, the 5' RACE reads were re-called with MiXCR into one record per CDR3 protein. Among approximately 550,000 distinct CDR3 sequences listed, 15% to 20% were seen once. The sequencing here drew on PBMCs, taken 15 days after the yellow fever booster vaccination. These receptor sequences come from a man aged 30-40 years who received the YFV17D yellow fever vaccine. The CDR3 runs from the conserved cysteine through the conserved F or W. A D gene is named only where the DNA matches it firmly. The size entry is marked missing in some rows and otherwise reads once, few, many or a size class.

TRBV10-3,few,TRBD2,TRBJ2-1,CAIKGGTSAANEQFF,TGTGCCATCAAGGGCGGGACTAGCGCCGCCAATGAGCAGTTCTTC
TRBV12-5,few,-,TRBJ2-5,CASGRDTTGETQYF,TGTGCTAGTGGTAGAGACACGACCGGAGAGACCCAGTACTTC
TRBV14,-,-,TRBJ2-1,CASSQERASVLNSYNEQFF,TGTGCCAGCAGCCAAGAAAGGGCCAGTGTACTTAACTCCTACAATGAGCAGTTCTTC
TRBV5-6,-,TRBD1,TRBJ1-1,CASSLAGQGERAFF,TGTGCCAGCAGCTTGGCAGGACAGGGCGAAAGGGCTTTCTTT
TRBV24-1,-,TRBD2,TRBJ2-1,CATSDPGTSGNEQFF,TGTGCCACCAGTGACCCCGGGACTAGCGGGAATGAGCAGTTCTTC
TRBV7-9,-,-,TRBJ2-7,CASRNIENYEQYF,TGTGCCAGCAGGAACATCGAAAATTACGAGCAGTACTTC
TRBV12-3/TRBV12-4,-,TRBD2,TRBJ2-1,CASSSSGLAGGEQFF,TGTGCCAGCAGTTCATCGGGACTAGCGGGAGGTGAGCAGTTCTTC
TRBV7-2,-,-,TRBJ1-5,CASSLDEINQPQHF,TGTGCCAGCAGCTTAGATGAGATTAATCAGCCCCAGCATTTT
TRBV25-1,few,TRBD1,TRBJ2-5,CASSGGLGTGGLQETQYF,TGTGCCAGCAGCGGTGGTCTTGGGACAGGGGGTCTTCAAGAGACCCAGTACTTC
TRBV29-1,-,-,TRBJ1-1,CSVEGAMNTEAFF,TGCAGCGTTGAAGGGGCTATGAACACTGAAGCTTTCTTT
TRBV9,-,TRBD2,TRBJ2-1,CASSTLAGATYNEQFF,TGTGCCAGCAGCACCTTAGCGGGAGCTACGTACAATGAGCAGTTCTTC
TRBV29-1,-,TRBD2,TRBJ2-3,CSGSSSGSPDTQYF,TGCAGCGGGAGCTCTAGCGGGAGCCCAGATACGCAGTATTTT
TRBV27,-,-,TRBJ2-7,CASRRAGATYEQYF,TGTGCCAGCAGAAGGGCAGGGGCCACCTACGAGCAGTACTTC
TRBV10-2,-,-,TRBJ2-3,CASGFRSYTDTQYF,TGCGCCAGCGGGTTCAGGTCTTACACAGATACGCAGTATTTT
TRBV6-1,-,-,TRBJ1-5,CASSENRVQPQHF,TGTGCCAGCAGTGAAAACAGGGTCCAGCCCCAGCATTTT
TRBV7-9,-,-,TRBJ2-2,CASSKWANTLSGELFF,TGTGCCAGCAGCAAATGGGCCAACACCCTCAGTGGGGAGCTGTTTTTT
TRBV12-3/TRBV12-4,few,TRBD2,TRBJ2-1,CASSFGLAGGPGEQFF,TGTGCCAGCAGTTTCGGTTTGGCGGGAGGGCCAGGGGAGCAGTTCTTC
TRBV11-1,-,TRBD2,TRBJ2-1,CASSLYPLEASGAYNEQFF,TGTGCCAGCAGCTTATACCCCCTCGAGGCTAGCGGGGCGTACAATGAGCAGTTCTTC
TRBV5-4,-,-,TRBJ2-4,CASSYVGAAKNIQYF,TGTGCCAGCAGCTACGTAGGAGCGGCCAAAAACATTCAGTACTTC
TRBV12-3/TRBV12-4,-,-,TRBJ1-1,CASSLGAHSEAFF,TGTGCCAGCAGTTTAGGGGCGCACTCTGAAGCTTTCTTT
TRBV15,-,-,TRBJ2-1,CATSRAEPGNEQFF,TGTGCCACCAGCAGAGCAGAGCCGGGGAATGAGCAGTTCTTC
TRBV7-6,-,TRBD2,TRBJ2-1,CATTRTLYSGRTGNEQFF,TGTGCCACCACGCGCACGCTGTATAGCGGGAGGACGGGGAATGAGCAGTTCTTC
TRBV23-1,few,-,TRBJ2-5,CASSPYPGPPRATQYF,TGCGCCAGCAGTCCATACCCAGGCCCACCAAGGGCGACCCAGTACTTC
TRBV13,few,-,TRBJ2-3,CASPGPGSSTDTQYF,TGTGCCAGCCCCGGGCCCGGGAGTAGCACAGATACGCAGTATTTT
TRBV20-1,few,-,TRBJ1-1,CSARGQPTEAFF,TGCAGTGCTAGAGGACAGCCGACTGAAGCTTTCTTT
TRBV5-1,-,TRBD2,TRBJ2-5,CASSVSGTGQETQYF,TGCGCCAGCAGCGTTAGCGGGACGGGCCAAGAGACCCAGTACTTC
TRBV24-1,-,-,TRBJ2-1,CATSDPDGASYNEQFF,TGTGCCACCAGTGATCCGGACGGCGCGTCGTACAATGAGCAGTTCTTC
TRBV28,few,-,TRBJ2-1,CASRADTSSYNEQFF,TGTGCCAGCAGAGCCGACACGAGCTCCTACAATGAGCAGTTCTTC
TRBV5-1,few,-,TRBJ1-1,CASSLIARDTEAFF,TGCGCCAGCAGCTTGATTGCCAGGGACACTGAAGCTTTCTTT
TRBV7-9,few,-,TRBJ2-5,CASRPGELAQTQYF,TGTGCCAGCAGACCCGGGGAGCTCGCGCAGACCCAGTACTTC
TRBV29-1,-,-,TRBJ2-1,CSADSPGYNEQFF,TGCAGCGCGGACAGCCCGGGCTACAATGAGCAGTTCTTC
TRBV27,-,TRBD1,TRBJ1-3,CASKSTGAGNTIYF,TGTGCCAGCAAGTCGACAGGGGCTGGAAACACCATATATTTT
TRBV18,-,-,TRBJ2-3,CASLPARTDTQYF,TGTGCCAGCTTACCAGCTCGCACAGATACGCAGTATTTT
TRBV6-1,-,-,TRBJ1-4,CASSRWGGGEKLFF,TGTGCCAGCAGCCGATGGGGAGGAGGCGAAAAACTGTTTTTT
TRBV15,-,TRBD1,TRBJ2-7,CATNRDRGPYEQYF,TGTGCCACCAATCGAGACAGGGGTCCCTACGAGCAGTACTTC
TRBV7-8,-,TRBD2,TRBJ2-1,CASSLSGRLNEQFF,TGTGCCAGCAGCCTTAGCGGGAGACTCAATGAGCAGTTCTTC
TRBV4-3,once,-,TRBJ1-1,CASSQSRATEAFF,TGCGCCAGCAGCCAATCCAGGGCCACTGAAGCTTTCTTT
TRBV20-1,-,-,TRBJ2-1,CSARAWGGVGYNEQFF,TGCAGTGCTAGAGCGTGGGGAGGAGTTGGCTACAATGAGCAGTTCTTC
TRBV20-1,few,TRBD2,TRBJ2-1,CSATPSGRYNEQFF,TGCAGTGCTACCCCTAGCGGGAGATACAATGAGCAGTTCTTC
TRBV19,-,TRBD1,TRBJ2-3,CATRQGSADTQYF,TGTGCCACCCGACAGGGGTCTGCGGATACGCAGTATTTT
TRBV4-2,few,-,TRBJ2-5,CASSQWVSGTPEGAQYF,TGTGCCAGCAGCCAGTGGGTCTCCGGGACGCCTGAGGGGGCCCAGTACTTC
TRBV19,few,TRBD1,TRBJ2-7,CASSPGQGLVSYEQYF,TGTGCCAGTAGCCCGGGACAGGGCCTCGTCTCCTACGAGCAGTACTTC
TRBV7-9,few,-,TRBJ1-2,CASSLAGSGGYTF,TGTGCCAGCAGCTTAGCAGGGTCAGGAGGCTACACCTTC
TRBV7-2,-,-,TRBJ2-1,CASSQKGSGYNEQFF,TGTGCCAGCAGCCAAAAAGGGAGTGGGTACAATGAGCAGTTCTTC
TRBV29-1,-,TRBD2,TRBJ2-1,CSARTSVQFF,TGCAGCGCCCGGACTAGCGTCCAGTTCTTC
TRBV4-2,few,-,TRBJ2-7,CASSQDSARERYF,TGTGCCAGCAGCCAAGACAGCGCACGGGAGCGGTACTTC
TRBV7-2,-,-,TRBJ2-7,CASSRTRDRPYEQYF,TGTGCCAGCAGCCGGACCCGGGACCGCCCCTACGAGCAGTACTTC
TRBV29-1,few,TRBD1,TRBJ2-5,CSMTGYQETQYF,TGCAGCATGACAGGGTACCAAGAGACCCAGTACTTC
TRBV5-1,-,-,TRBJ2-6,CASSRSSPRGGANVLTF,TGCGCCAGCAGTAGATCCTCCCCGCGAGGTGGGGCCAACGTCCTGACTTTC
TRBV6-2/TRBV6-3,few,-,TRBJ2-6,CASTPSTGTYSGANVLTF,TGTGCCAGCACCCCCAGCACAGGGACCTACTCTGGGGCCAACGTCCTGACTTTC
TRBV27,-,TRBD2,TRBJ2-1,CASSSTSGIHEQFF,TGTGCCAGCAGTTCCACTAGCGGGATTCATGAGCAGTTCTTC
TRBV12-3/TRBV12-4,-,-,TRBJ2-7,CASSFYTSSYEQYF,TGTGCCAGCAGTTTTTATACCAGCTCCTACGAGCAGTACTTC
TRBV27,few,TRBD2,TRBJ2-2,CASSILAGKAPGELFF,TGTGCCAGCAGCATACTAGCGGGAAAAGCACCCGGGGAGCTGTTTTTT
TRBV5-1,few,-,TRBJ1-2,CASTSQTLTNYGYTF,TGCGCCAGCACGAGTCAAACCTTAACTAACTATGGCTACACCTTC